The entry below gives a single T cell receptor beta chain sequence along with its context. As yet, its antigen is unknown. This record comes from a study of T-cell memory formation after mild COVID-19. General study results and limits: Second-wave clones that peaked on day 37 lacked confirmed SARS-CoV-2 specificity.

This CDR3 spans 11 amino acids. The germline CDR1 and CDR2 sequences are SEHNR and FQNEAQ (reference sequence). V was clipped by 4 bases and J by 5 bases, with 6 bases between them. TCRdb processed the 5' RACE reads anew with MiXCR; each CDR3 protein has one entry. This repertoire shows about 340,000 distinct CDR3 sequences, around a fifth found once; its top ten account for under 15%. Sequences were obtained from PBMCs or a T cell subset sorted from them (not recorded which). The chain is built from TRBV7-9 and TRBJ2-7; D not certain. The receptor's source is an adult woman who had mild COVID-19 (a few samples of this study predate the infection). Cell type and time point are not known. The CDR3 region is CASSSWDEQYF. CDR3 coding DNA: TGTGCCAGCAGCTCGTGGGACGAGCAGTACTTC. The variable domain in full, completed from reference TRBV7-9 and TRBJ2-7, reads DTGVSQNPRHKITKRGQNVTFRCDPISEHNRLYWYRQTLGQGPEFLTYFQNEAQLEKSRLLSDRFSAERPKGSFSTLEIQRTEQGDSAMYLCASSSWDEQYFGPGTRLTVT.